These 29 T cell receptor beta chains were all obtained from the same sample, sequenced in a study of blood T cell repertoires in COVID-19. TCRdb's copy holds only in-frame clones and misses some; the assay was immunoSEQ multiplex PCR. Of about 160,000 clones in the sample, approximately 80% were seen once. Sequenced input: peripheral blood. Receptors originate from a human donor in a cohort sampled during active COVID-19.

This clone was observed a single time. CDR3 sequence reads: CSATGQGARVLSEAFF. CDR3 bases: TGCAGCGCCACCGGACAGGGGGCGCGCGTTTTGTCTGAAGCTTTCTTT. The chain is built from TRBV29-1 and TRBJ1-1, with 11 bases matching TRBD1. V dropped 7 bases and J dropped 6; count of bases not matched to a gene: 16. CDR1 is SQVTM and CDR2 is ANQGSEA in the germline V gene. The CDR3 has 16 amino acids.

V gene TRBV5-4 combines with J gene TRBJ2-1; tentatively, D is TRBD2 (5 bases). V lost 4 bases and J lost 9, with 14 bases in between. From germline, CDR1 is SGHNT and CDR2 YYREEE (reference sequence). The length of the CDR3 is 13 residues. CDR3: CASSLESGSEQFF. The CDR3 DNA reads TGTGCCAGCAGCCTGGAGAGCGGTAGTGAGCAGTTCTTC.

The V gene is TRBV9, the J gene TRBJ2-1; 9 bases are a match to TRBD2. Germline CDR1 and CDR2: SGDLS and YYNGEE. The CDR3 is 14 amino acids. J was trimmed by 9 bases and V by 2 bases; bases with no gene match: 6. The CDR3 sequence is CASSVGGGASEQFF. CDR3 coding DNA: TGTGCCAGCAGCGTCGGCGGGGGGGCCAGTGAGCAGTTCTTC. The full variable domain, with the rest looked up from reference TRBV9 and TRBJ2-1, is DSGVTQTPKHLITATGQRVTLRCSPRSGDLSVYWYQQSLDQGLQFLIQYYNGEERAKGNILERFSAQQFPDLHSELNLSSLELGDSALYFCASSVGGGASEQFFGPGTRLTVL.

The chain has TRBV29-1 and TRBJ1-1; 8 bases match TRBD1. V shed 3 bases, J shed 10 bases, and the junction held 4 bases outside the gene matches. The V gene's germline CDR1 is SQVTM and CDR2 ANQGSEA. This CDR3 contains 11 residues. The CDR3 sequence is CSVDDTGGAFF. The CDR3 coding sequence is TGCAGCGTTGACGATACAGGGGGAGCTTTCTTT.

This clone occurred a few times. V usage is TRBV27 and J usage is TRBJ2-3, with TRBD2 matching 10 bases. The trim removed 2 bases at V and 4 bases at J, leaving 3 bases unmatched. The CDR3 contains 15 residues. Germline CDR1 and CDR2: MNHEY and SMNVEV (reference sequence). CDR3 nucleotide sequence: TGTGCCAGCAGTTTAACCAGCGGGGGGGCAGATACGCAGTATTTT. As protein: CASSLTSGGADTQYF.

The chain recombines TRBV4-3 with TRBJ1-1; 7 positions match TRBD1. CDR3 length: 15 amino acids. Germline V gene data show CDR1 as LGHNA and CDR2 as YSLEER. Germline trimming cut 1 base from V and 11 bases from J; bases unmatched to any gene: 13. The CDR3 DNA reads as TGCGCCAGCAGCCAAGTGGCCTCGACAGGGCATAGGGCTTTCTTT. Its translation: CASSQVASTGHRAFF.

The chain recombines TRBV27 with TRBJ2-3; D call uncertain. CDR1 is MNHEY, CDR2 SMNVEV, per germline (reference sequence). CDR3 length: 12 amino acids. Between the trimmed V and J ends, which lost 5 bases and 3 bases, there was a span of 6 bases. The CDR3 here is CASSPNTDTQYF. The CDR3 bases are TGTGCCAGCAGTCCAAATACAGATACGCAGTATTTT.

This chain connects TRBV30 to TRBJ2-1; 8 positions match TRBD2. The CDR3 loop spans 15 amino acids. V lost 4 bases, J lost 7 bases, and 12 bases stayed unmatched. Germline lookup yields CDR1 GTSNPN and CDR2 SVGIG (reference sequence). This chain's CDR3 is CAWTPFPGGLNEQFF. For the CDR3, the DNA is TGTGCCTGGACCCCTTTTCCGGGGGGGCTGAATGAGCAGTTCTTC.

This chain links TRBV30 with TRBJ2-5, with 8 bases fitting TRBD2. Germline V lookup: CDR1 GTSNPN, CDR2 SVGIG (reference sequence). This CDR3 has 14 residues. Germline trimming cut 2 bases from V and 7 bases from J; bases unmatched to any gene: 9. The CDR3 sequence is CAWSPAGGEGTQYF. The CDR3 DNA sequence: TGTGCCTGGAGTCCGGCCGGGGGGGAGGGGACCCAGTACTTC. Full variable domain (outside the CDR3, taken from reference TRBV30 and TRBJ2-5): SQTIHQWPATLVQPVGSPLSLECTVEGTSNPNLYWYRQAAGRGLQLLFYSVGIGQISSEVPQNLSASRPQDRQFILSSKKLLLSDSGFYLCAWSPAGGEGTQYFGPGTRLLVL.

The chain combines TRBV30 with TRBJ1-1; D unclear. Trimming shortened V by 4 bases and J by 0 bases, and 12 bases separated the two germline ends. The CDR3 has 14 amino acids. CDR1 is GTSNPN and CDR2 is SVGIG in the germline V gene (reference sequence). The CDR3 sequence: CAWTATRMNTEAFF. The CDR3 DNA is TGTGCCTGGACCGCTACTCGTATGAACACTGAAGCTTTCTTT.

The chain uses TRBV7-2 and TRBJ2-2; D is possibly TRBD1 (5 bases). With 4 bases removed from V and 4 bases from J, the gap between germline ends came to 13 bases. Germline loops: CDR1 SGHTA, CDR2 FQGNSA. The CDR3 sequence is 15 residues long. The DNA for the CDR3 is TGTGCCAGCAGCTCCCGGGCAGGGCGCACCGGGGAGCTGTTTTTT. Protein product: CASSSRAGRTGELFF. Using reference TRBV7-2 and TRBJ2-2 for the parts outside the CDR3, the full variable domain is GAGVSQSPSNKVTEKGKDVELRCDPISGHTALYWYRQSLGQGLEFLIYFQGNSAPDKSGLPSDRFSAERTGGSVSTLTIQRTQQEDSAVYLCASSSRAGRTGELFFGEGSRLTVL.

V and J are TRBV27 and TRBJ2-1; 11 bases are a match to TRBD2. The junction had 4 bases not matched to a gene; V was cut back by 5 bases and J by 4 bases. Germline-derived CDR1 and CDR2 are MNHEY and SMNVEV (reference sequence). The CDR3 contains 15 residues. CDR3 sequence reads: CASSPGTSGYNEQFF. The DNA for the CDR3 is TGTGCCAGCAGTCCGGGGACTAGCGGTTACAATGAGCAGTTCTTC.

The chain employs TRBV5-1 and TRBJ2-3; D gene uncertain. This CDR3 contains 14 residues. The V end was cut by 4 bases, the J end by 5 bases, with 14 bases between. Germline loops: CDR1 SGHRS, CDR2 YFSETQ. As DNA, the CDR3 is TGCGCCAGCAGCCGAGGTGACTCCCTAGATACGCAGTATTTT. This translates into CASSRGDSLDTQYF.

This clone has more than one count but fewer than ten. This chain connects TRBV6-5 to TRBJ1-4; D perhaps matches TRBD1 (6 bases). CDR3 size: 14 residues. The V gene lost 2 bases and the J gene lost 5 bases, with 9 bases spanning the gap. The germline V gene encodes CDR1 MNHEY and CDR2 SVGAGI. CDR3: CASSYGQKNEKLFF. CDR3 sequence (DNA): TGTGCCAGCAGTTACGGACAGAAGAATGAAAAACTGTTTTTT.

The rearrangement uses TRBV2 and TRBJ1-5, with TRBD1 identical over 9 bases. Per germline, CDR1 SNHLY and CDR2 FYNNEI. With 8 bases clipped from V and 9 bases from J, the junction kept 14 bases outside the gene matches. This CDR3 is built from 15 residues. CDR3 sequence: CASHPTGQGLSPQHF. CDR3 bases: TGTGCCAGCCACCCCACCGGACAGGGGTTGTCGCCCCAGCATTTT.

This clone was counted a single time. The chain carries TRBV2 and TRBJ1-1; D gene ambiguous. This CDR3 region has 12 residues. CDR1 is SNHLY, CDR2 FYNNEI, per germline. Trimming shortened V by 8 bases and J by 0 bases, and 7 bases separated the two germline ends. The CDR3 spells CASQTMNTEAFF. The CDR3 coding sequence is TGTGCCAGCCAGACTATGAACACTGAAGCTTTCTTT.

The chain employs TRBV6-2 or TRBV6-3 and TRBJ2-7; 8 bases are a match to TRBD2. J gave up 2 bases and V 4 bases, and 4 bases lay outside the gene matches. In germline, CDR1 is MNHEY, CDR2 SVGEGT. The length of the CDR3 is 14 residues. The CDR3 DNA is TGTGCCAGCAGTTGGCCGGGGGGGACCTACGAGCAGTACTTC. It codes for CASSWPGGTYEQYF.

This clone showed up just a few times. CDR3 in amino acids: CASSLIANEQYF. For the CDR3, the DNA is TGTGCCAGCAGCTTAATAGCGAACGAGCAGTACTTC. The V gene is TRBV11-2, the J gene TRBJ2-7; TRBD2 might be the D (5 bases). The germline gives CDR1 SGHAT, CDR2 FQNNGV. This CDR3 has 12 amino acids. V lost 2 bases and J 5 bases, leaving 7 bases between the germline ends. The whole variable domain, remainder taken from reference TRBV11-2 and TRBJ2-7, is EAGVAQSPRYKIIEKRQSVAFWCNPISGHATLYWYQQILGQGPKLLIQFQNNGVVDDSQLPKDRFSAERLKGVDSTLKIQPAKLEDSAVYLCASSLIANEQYFGPGTRLTVT.

V usage is TRBV6-8 and J usage is TRBJ2-7, with 7 nucleotides matching TRBD1. Germline CDR1 MNHGY, CDR2 SAAAGT. V dropped 6 bases and J dropped 2; count of bases not matched to a gene: 7. This CDR3 has 14 amino acids. In DNA form, the CDR3 reads TGTGCCAGCAGCCTCCCGGGACAGACCTACGAGCAGTACTTC. Its translation: CASSLPGQTYEQYF.

The chain has TRBV30 and TRBJ2-7, with a weak D call TRBD2 (5 bases). The length of the CDR3 is 13 residues. The germline V gene encodes CDR1 GTSNPN and CDR2 SVGIG (reference sequence). V was pared by 0 bases and J by 6 bases, with 12 bases between. CDR3: CAWSVLWAGEQYF. Here the CDR3 DNA reads TGTGCCTGGAGTGTACTGTGGGCGGGCGAGCAGTACTTC.

The chain has TRBV25-1 and TRBJ2-7; perhaps TRBD1 as D (5 bases). Germline V CDR1 and CDR2: MGHDK, SYGVNS. The CDR3 extends over 14 amino acids. Trimming cost V 3 bases and J 0 bases, with 9 bases left between them. CDR3 nucleotides: TGTGCCAGCAGTGAGCCAGGGATCTCCTACGAGCAGTACTTC. This gives the protein CASSEPGISYEQYF.

This clone was detected only once. The rearrangement joins TRBV6-5 to TRBJ1-5, with D unclear. V lost 7 bases and J lost 2, with 12 bases in between. Per germline, CDR1 MNHEY and CDR2 SVGAGI. The CDR3 consists of 14 residues. The CDR3 coding sequence is TGTGCCAGCACCCCACCCGGGGGCAATCAGCCCCAGCATTTT. Its protein is CASTPPGGNQPQHF.

V is TRBV30 and J is TRBJ2-3; D gene unclear. CDR1 and CDR2 (germline): GTSNPN, SVGIG (reference sequence). CDR3 length equals 11 residues. Between the trimmed V and J ends, which lost 0 bases and 5 bases, there was a span of 3 bases. Here the CDR3 DNA reads TGTGCCTGGAGTGTACTAGATACGCAGTATTTT. Translated, it gives CAWSVLDTQYF.

The chain has TRBV29-1 and TRBJ2-7; unclear D gene. CDR3 size: 13 residues. V was shortened by 1 base and J by 2 bases, with 9 bases between the two germline ends. In germline, CDR1 is SQVTM, CDR2 ANQGSEA. The CDR3 sequence: CSVEGLQPYEQYF. CDR3 bases: TGCAGCGTTGAAGGCTTACAGCCCTACGAGCAGTACTTC.

The V and J genes are TRBV12-3 or TRBV12-4 and TRBJ1-2; 8 positions match TRBD1. The CDR3 runs to 12 residues. After removal of 10 bases from V and 2 bases from J, the junction contained 3 bases not matched to a gene. The CDR3 nucleotides read TGTGCCACCCGACAGGGGAACTATGGCTACACCTTC. Translating it yields CATRQGNYGYTF.

This clone came up a few times. The rearrangement links TRBV7-9 to TRBJ1-2; D is perhaps TRBD1 (5 bases). The CDR3 runs 15 residues. The ends were cut back, 0 bases at V and 4 bases at J, with 12 bases in the middle. Looked up from germline, CDR1 is SEHNR and CDR2 is FQNEAQ (reference sequence). CDR3 sequence (DNA): TGTGCCAGCAGCTTAGCTGGCAGGGACTCCTATGGCTACACCTTC. As protein: CASSLAGRDSYGYTF.

The rearrangement uses TRBV4-3 and TRBJ1-1; a possible D gene is TRBD1 (6 bases). Germline CDR1 reads LGHNA; CDR2 reads YSLEER. Trimming took 1 base from V and 6 from J, leaving 15 bases between them. There are 15 residues in the CDR3. The CDR3 spells CASSQARGRDAEAFF. The CDR3 nucleotides read TGCGCCAGCAGCCAAGCCAGGGGAAGGGACGCTGAAGCTTTCTTT.

The CDR3 loop reads CASSSLSSSGNTIYF. CDR3 DNA: TGTGCCAGCAGCTCGTTATCCAGCTCTGGAAACACCATATATTTT. The rearrangement uses TRBV9 and TRBJ1-3, with no clear D. V lost 4 bases, J lost 0 bases, and 11 bases lay in between. Germline V lookup: CDR1 SGDLS, CDR2 YYNGEE. This CDR3 has 15 residues.

Here the CDR3 reads CASSYAGTGGHYEQYF. The CDR3 region has the DNA TGTGCCAGCAGCTATGCGGGGACAGGGGGACACTACGAGCAGTACTTC. V and J are TRBV7-6 and TRBJ2-7; 11 nucleotides align to TRBD1. There are 16 residues in the CDR3. Germline V lookup: CDR1 SGHVS, CDR2 FNYEAQ. With V trimmed by 4 bases and J by 3 bases, 8 bases remained unmatched.